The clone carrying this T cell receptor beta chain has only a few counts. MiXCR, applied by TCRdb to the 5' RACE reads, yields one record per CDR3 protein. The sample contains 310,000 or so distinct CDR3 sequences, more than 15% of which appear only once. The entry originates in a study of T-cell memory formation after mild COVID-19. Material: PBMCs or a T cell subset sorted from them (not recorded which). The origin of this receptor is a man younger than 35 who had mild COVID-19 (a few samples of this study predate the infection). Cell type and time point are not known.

This chain's CDR3 is CASSLPTTGGLGQPQHF. The CDR3 DNA reads as TGTGCCAGCAGCTTACCAACGACAGGGGGCTTGGGGCAGCCCCAGCATTTT. V usage is TRBV7-2 and J usage is TRBJ1-5; TRBD1 agrees at 10 bases. This CDR3 has 17 residues. J lost 7 bases, V lost 2 bases, and 11 bases had no gene match. The germline V gene has CDR1 SGHTA and CDR2 FQGNSA.